A single sample is the source of the 23 T cell receptor beta chains below, sequenced in a study of T cells after posttransplantation cyclophosphamide. Cyclophosphamide on days +3 and +4 followed busulfan-fludarabine conditioning and a marrow graft. Only in-frame clones appear in the TCRdb table, and some are missing; sequencing was by immunoSEQ multiplex PCR. There are around 12,000 clones in the sample, none observed a single time. Material: PBMCs, obtained after allogeneic stem cell transplant with posttransplant cyclophosphamide. The source is a female patient aged 40 to 55 who received an allogeneic stem cell transplant from an unrelated donor, was CMV-positive, and had acute GVHD only. Some T cells may be transferred from the graft donor.

This clone was counted ten times or more. The rearrangement links TRBV18 to TRBJ1-2; 8 positions match TRBD1. V dropped 2 bases and J dropped 4; count of bases not matched to a gene: 12. The CDR3 spans 17 residues. CDR1 and CDR2 (germline): KGHSH, LQKENI. The CDR3 DNA follows: TGTGCCAGCTCACCAGGGCAGGGGGCTCTCCGGGGCTATGGCTACACCTTC. This translates into CASSPGQGALRGYGYTF.

This clone was picked up a small number of times. The V and J genes are TRBV9 and TRBJ2-5, with D possibly matching TRBD2 (6 bases). Trimming left V 0 bases short and J 6 bases short, with 12 bases between. This CDR3 is 14 amino acids long. Per germline, CDR1 SGDLS and CDR2 YYNGEE. DNA of the CDR3: TGTGCCAGCAGCGTAGAGCCGGGAGTGCAGACCCAGTACTTC. Translating it yields CASSVEPGVQTQYF.

This clone appeared many times. The rearrangement uses TRBV7-8 and TRBJ2-7; 7 nucleotides agree with TRBD1. This CDR3 is built from 14 residues. V dropped 0 bases and J dropped 5; count of bases not matched to a gene: 4. CDR1 and CDR2 from the germline V gene are SGHVS and FQNEAQ. DNA for the CDR3: TGTGCCAGCAGCTTAGCGGACAGGCCACACGAGCAGTACGTC. It encodes CASSLADRPHEQYV.

This clone has a count of ten or more. The chain is built from TRBV28 and TRBJ1-3; 7 nucleotides align to TRBD1. This CDR3 is 17 amino acids long. The junction had 12 bases not matched to a gene; V was cut back by 7 bases and J by 0 bases. Per germline, CDR1 MDHEN and CDR2 SYDVKM. The CDR3 region is CASIAPPWDSSGNTIYF. CDR3 in DNA: TGTGCCAGCATCGCCCCCCCCTGGGACAGCTCTGGAAACACCATATATTTT.

This clone showed up many times. J is TRBJ2-5 and V is TRBV18; a weak D match, TRBD1 (6 bases). The CDR3 extends over 14 amino acids. V lost 3 bases, J lost 4 bases, and 12 bases lay in between. CDR1 is KGHSH and CDR2 is LQKENI in the germline V gene. The CDR3 is CASSPSGAGETQYF. CDR3 bases: TGTGCCAGCTCACCGTCAGGGGCTGGAGAGACCCAGTACTTC.

In this sample, this clone turned up many times. The rearrangement uses TRBV6-1 and TRBJ2-3, with 11 bases matching TRBD2. The V and J ends lost 4 bases and 5 bases, in that order; junction bases with no gene match: 14. Germline CDR1 MNHNS, CDR2 SASEGT. This CDR3 has 18 amino acids. The DNA for the CDR3 is TGTGCCAGCAGTGGGGGACTAGCGGCCCTACTGGGGGAAGATACGCAGTATTTT. It codes for CASSGGLAALLGEDTQYF.

This clone was counted ten times or more. The chain has TRBV9 and TRBJ1-1; tentative D call: TRBD1 (5 bases). V lost 4 bases and J 1 base, leaving 20 bases between the germline ends. CDR1 SGDLS and CDR2 YYNGEE come from the germline V gene. This CDR3 spans 17 amino acids. The CDR3 nucleotides are TGTGCCAGCAGCCCCCAGGCGGGGGTCTATAAGAACACTGAAGCTTTCTTT. This encodes CASSPQAGVYKNTEAFF.

This clone was observed at least ten times. The chain uses TRBV28 and TRBJ1-6; possible D gene TRBD1, 6 bases. The V gene lost 6 bases and the J gene lost 10 bases, with 16 bases spanning the gap. Germline V gene data show CDR1 as MDHEN and CDR2 as SYDVKM. This CDR3 comprises 14 residues. CDR3 bases: TGTGCCAGCAGCCCCCCTTTGAGGGGGTCACCCCTCCACTTT. Protein product: CASSPPLRGSPLHF.

This clone was counted many times. The genes are TRBV4-2 and TRBJ1-5; 9 positions agree with TRBD1. Germline V gives CDR1 LGHNA, CDR2 YNFKEQ. This CDR3 is 17 amino acids long. The junction had 8 bases not matched to a gene; V was cut back by 0 bases and J by 5 bases. CDR3 residues: CASSQEAHRGLDQPQHF. The CDR3 coding sequence is TGTGCCAGCAGCCAAGAGGCCCACAGGGGGCTAGATCAGCCCCAGCATTTT.

This clone was picked up many times. The CDR3 protein is CASSQGGLASEQFF. CDR3 DNA: TGCGCCAGCAGCCAGGGTGGACTAGCTAGTGAGCAGTTCTTC. The chain links TRBV4-1 to TRBJ2-1, with 8 bases fitting TRBD2. V lost 3 bases, J lost 9 bases, and 7 bases stayed unmatched. The germline CDR1 and CDR2 sequences are MGHRA and YSYEKL. The CDR3 covers 14 residues.

In this sample, this clone turned up many times. The chain couples TRBV5-3 to TRBJ2-7, with D unclear. TRBV5-3 is placed among ORFs of uncertain function. Trimming cost V 3 bases and J 6 bases, with 10 bases left between them. The CDR3 is made up of 12 amino acids. CDR3 sequence: CARSSLVAEQYF. The CDR3 DNA is TGTGCCAGAAGCTCACTGGTAGCCGAGCAGTACTTC.

This clone was counted only a few times. This chain joins TRBV15 and TRBJ1-2; unclear D gene. The V end lost 0 bases, the J end lost 5 bases, and 7 bases lay between the germline ends. Germline V CDR1 and CDR2: LNHNV, YYDKDF (reference sequence). The CDR3 is 13 amino acids. Written as DNA, the CDR3 is TGTGCCACCAGCAGAGATGGAGGGTATGGCTACACCTTC. This sequence encodes CATSRDGGYGYTF. The full variable domain, with the rest looked up from reference TRBV15 and TRBJ1-2, is DAMVIQNPRYQVTQFGKPVTLSCSQTLNHNVMYWYQQKSSQAPKLLFHYYDKDFNNEADTPDNFQSRRPNTSFCFLDIRSPGLGDTAMYLCATSRDGGYGYTFGSGTRLTVV.

This clone was seen more than once but under ten times. The rearrangement links TRBV9 to TRBJ1-3; TRBD1 matches 7 bases. Germline V gene data show CDR1 as SGDLS and CDR2 as YYNGEE. Losses at the gene ends were 0 bases for V and 0 bases for J; bases not matched to a gene: 3. This CDR3 spans 16 amino acids. CDR3 sequence reads: CASSVGDSLSGNTIYF. The CDR3 DNA reads TGTGCCAGCAGCGTAGGGGACAGCCTCTCTGGAAACACCATATATTTT.

This clone was seen at least ten times. The genes are TRBV27 and TRBJ1-3; D is unclear. The germline V gene has CDR1 MNHEY and CDR2 SMNVEV (reference sequence). Between the trimmed V and J ends, which lost 3 bases and 4 bases, there was a span of 10 bases. The CDR3 has 14 amino acids. The CDR3 DNA is TGTGCCAGCAGTTTGCGCCCCACCGGAAACACCATATATTTT. Residues: CASSLRPTGNTIYF.

This clone showed up just a few times. Other DNA sequences in the sample encode the same CDR3. The chain is built from TRBV11-3 and TRBJ2-1; TRBD2 might be the D (5 bases). V lost 3 bases and J 4 bases, leaving 10 bases between the germline ends. Germline V gene sequence: CDR1 SGHNT, CDR2 YENEEA. The CDR3 loop spans 14 amino acids. CDR3: CASSFGAEYNEQFF. The CDR3 DNA is TGTGCCAGCAGCTTTGGAGCGGAGTACAATGAGCAGTTCTTC.

This clone was picked up many times. Within the sample, other DNA sequences also encode this same CDR3. The chain employs TRBV21-1 and TRBJ1-1; the table names TRBD1, a call not compared with the DNA. TRBV21-1 is an annotated pseudogene. The CDR3 sequence is 14 residues long. The CDR3 bases are TGTGCCAGCAGCCCCCACCTGCAGGACACTGAAGCTTTCTTT. Amino acid sequence: CASSPHLQDTEAFF.

This clone was seen only a few times. V usage is TRBV15 and J usage is TRBJ1-5, with TRBD1 matching over 7 bases. CDR1 is LNHNV, CDR2 YYDKDF, per germline (reference sequence). The CDR3 totals 15 residues. The junction had 6 bases not matched to a gene; V was cut back by 0 bases and J by 7 bases. CDR3 residues: CATSREGRGKQPQHF. Here the CDR3 DNA reads TGTGCCACCAGCAGAGAAGGCAGGGGGAAACAGCCCCAGCATTTT. Full variable domain (outside the CDR3, taken from reference TRBV15 and TRBJ1-5): DAMVIQNPRYQVTQFGKPVTLSCSQTLNHNVMYWYQQKSSQAPKLLFHYYDKDFNNEADTPDNFQSRRPNTSFCFLDIRSPGLGDTAMYLCATSREGRGKQPQHFGDGTRLSIL.

This clone was seen many times. The chain couples TRBV7-8 to TRBJ1-1; weak D call: TRBD1 (6 bases). V was cut by 5 bases and J by 5 bases, with 15 bases left in between. Germline values: CDR1 SGHVS, CDR2 FQNEAQ. The CDR3 is made up of 14 amino acids. CDR3 residues: CASSHRVRGTEAFF. The CDR3 coding sequence is TGTGCCAGCAGCCACAGGGTACGGGGAACTGAAGCTTTCTTT.

This clone was detected many times. The chain combines TRBV6-5 with TRBJ1-2; D may be TRBD1 (5 bases). Looked up from germline, CDR1 is MNHEY and CDR2 is SVGAGI. Deletions cut 7 bases from V and 2 bases from J, with 14 bases between. The CDR3 runs 14 residues. This CDR3 reads CASTRGRQNYGYTF. The CDR3 DNA reads as TGTGCCAGCACAAGGGGCAGACAGAACTATGGCTACACCTTC.

This clone was seen a handful of times. The chain uses TRBV5-1 and TRBJ2-7, with D uncertain. With 4 bases removed from V and 0 bases from J, the gap between germline ends came to 11 bases. The CDR3 loop spans 14 amino acids. Germline V gives CDR1 SGHRS, CDR2 YFSETQ. The CDR3 loop is CASSPTASSYEQYF. Here the CDR3 DNA reads TGCGCCAGCAGCCCTACTGCGAGCTCCTACGAGCAGTACTTC.

This clone was detected many times. This chain joins TRBV6-1 and TRBJ1-4; 11 nucleotides agree with TRBD1. CDR1 is MNHNS, CDR2 SASEGT, per germline. Trimming removed 3 bases from V and 5 bases from J; junction bases left unmatched: 2. CDR3 length: 15 residues. The CDR3 loop reads CASSDWDRGNEKLFF. DNA of the CDR3: TGTGCCAGCAGTGACTGGGACAGGGGGAATGAAAAACTGTTTTTT.

This clone was seen at least ten times. The chain is built from TRBV28 and TRBJ1-3, with D tentatively TRBD1 (5 bases). This CDR3 has 14 amino acids. Per germline, CDR1 MDHEN and CDR2 SYDVKM. V gave up 2 bases and J gave up 2 bases, with 7 bases separating them. The CDR3 sequence is CASSLARAGNTIYF. CDR3 in DNA: TGTGCCAGCAGTTTAGCCAGGGCTGGAAACACCATATATTTT.

This clone was picked up many times. The chain carries TRBV7-9 and TRBJ2-7, with 8 bases matching TRBD1. The CDR3 spans 14 residues. Per the germline V gene, CDR1 is SEHNR and CDR2 is FQNEAQ (reference sequence). Trimming took 7 bases from V and 2 from J; bases not matched to a gene: 7. In nucleotides, the CDR3 is TGTGCCAGCATAAGGGACAGGAGTCCCTACGAGCAGTACTTC. This codes for CASIRDRSPYEQYF.